The subject of this entry is one TCR beta chain. Trimming removed 3 bases from V and 0 bases from J; junction bases left unmatched: 5. Germline values: CDR1 SQVTM, CDR2 ANQGSEA. CDR3 length: 15 residues. This entry comes from a study of blood T cell repertoires in COVID-19. Study information: Both acute and convalescent COVID-19 samples were obtained from the United States, Italy and Spain.

Data came from immunoSEQ multiplex PCR; TCRdb stores just in-frame clones and leaves some out. The sample yields about 92,000 clones, 85% seen once. The TCR comes from a man older than 75 with acute or convalescent COVID-19. The sample taken for sequencing was peripheral blood. J is TRBJ2-1 and V is TRBV29-1; 7 bases align to TRBD2. The DNA for the CDR3 is TGCAGCGTTGATAGCTCGGGGGGCTCCTACAATGAGCAGTTCTTC. It is translated as CSVDSSGGSYNEQFF.